The next 14 T cell receptor beta chains were all read from a single sample in a study of blood T cells in healthy people across ages (dated by TCRdb to the mid-2010s). The library relied on 5' RACE. TCRdb lists the instrument as Illumina HiSeq 2500. A second 7 to 11 cycle PCR used a sample-barcoded 5' primer and a J-beta primer mix. TCRdb redid the processing of the public reads, applying fastp at Q25 and MiXCR, and retained in-frame beta chains. Every entry covers one CDR3 protein and lists the most common genes and DNA from its rows. The sample table records about 640,000 distinct CDR3 sequences; around 41% of these occur just once. 30% of the sample comes from the top ten. Sequenced input: blood. Receptors originate from a man older than 75 in good health.

The chain joins TRBV4-2 to TRBJ2-1, with D possibly TRBD2 on 7 matching bases. Trimming removed 0 bases from V and 0 bases from J, with 15 bases in between. Germline V gene data show CDR1 as LGHNA and CDR2 as YNFKEQ. CDR3 length equals 18 residues. CDR3 DNA: TGTGCCAGCAGCCAAGATGAGGGGGGGGGAAGCTCCTACAATGAGCAGTTCTTC. It specifies CASSQDEGGGSSYNEQFF.

Notes on this clonotype: With a much larger clone just one base away, this may be a read error. The chain uses TRBV24-1 and TRBJ2-5; TRBD2 agrees at 8 bases. The V gene's germline CDR1 is KGHDR and CDR2 SFDVKD. The CDR3 has 13 amino acids. J lost 11 bases, V lost 4 bases, and 8 bases had no gene match. CDR3 coding DNA: TGTGCCACCAGTGAAGGAAGCGGGAGTCAGCAGTACTTC. Amino acids: CATSEGSGSQQYF.

This clonotype was found once. A much larger clonotype is one base distant, so this may be a read error. This sequence joins TRBV27 and TRBJ2-1, with TRBD1 identical over 12 bases. The end of the DNA aligns better with TRBJ2-7, so the J call may be wrong. Germline lookup yields CDR1 MNHEY and CDR2 SMNVEV (reference sequence). There are 19 residues in the CDR3. As DNA, the CDR3 is TGTGCCAGCAGTCCGGGACAGGGGGCGCGGGGGGGATGGTACAATGAGCAGTACTTC. As protein: CASSPGQGARGGWYNEQYF.

The chain has TRBV7-2 and TRBJ1-4; D gene ambiguous. The CDR3 runs 15 residues. Germline CDR1 is SGHTA and CDR2 is FQGNSA. V dropped 5 bases and J dropped 0 bases, with 10 bases sitting between them. CDR3 sequence: CASSIHLPTNEKLFF. CDR3 coding DNA: TGTGCCAGCAGCATACACCTCCCAACTAATGAAAAACTGTTTTTT.

The chain carries TRBV11-2 and TRBJ1-2; maybe TRBD1 (6 bases). Trimming removed 2 bases at V and 10 bases at J, with 17 bases between. Germline V gene lookup returns CDR1 SGHAT and CDR2 FQNNGV. The CDR3 is 14 amino acids. DNA of the CDR3: TGTGCCAGCAGCTTACGCAGGGGAGGCGCACACTACACCTTC. As protein: CASSLRRGGAHYTF.

V and J are TRBV27 and TRBJ2-5; a weak D match, TRBD2 (5 bases). V was pared by 7 bases and J by 11 bases, with 14 bases between. The germline V gene has CDR1 MNHEY and CDR2 SMNVEV (reference sequence). CDR3 length: 11 amino acids. The CDR3 DNA sequence: TGTGCCAGCACCCGGGGTAACAAGCAGTACTTC. This encodes CASTRGNKQYF.

This clonotype was detected only once. The chain links TRBV4-3 to TRBJ1-1; tentatively, D is TRBD1 (6 bases). The CDR3 is 15 amino acids. Deletions cut 1 base from V and 14 bases from J, with 23 bases between. Germline CDR1 LGHNA, CDR2 YSLEER. Written as DNA, the CDR3 is TGCGCCAGCAGCCAAGCGGCACAGGGTAACAATGAGCGGTTCTTT. Translating it yields CASSQAAQGNNERFF.

The J gene is TRBJ2-7, the V gene TRBV3-1; 9 nucleotides line up with TRBD2. The end of the DNA aligns better with TRBJ2-5, so the J call may be wrong. Germline CDR1 and CDR2: LGHDT and YNNKEL (reference sequence). The CDR3 is made up of 17 amino acids. The CDR3 DNA is TGTGCCAGCAGCCAAGAAGGGGACCTAGCGGGGAGAGAGACCCAGTACTTC. Translation: CASSQEGDLAGRETQYF.

This clonotype was recorded a few times. CDR3 nucleotides: TGCAGTGCAAACGAACCTGTATGGCCCTACGAGCAGTACTTC. It encodes CSANEPVWPYEQYF. The chain recombines TRBV20-1 with TRBJ2-7; D is undetermined. V was pared by 6 bases and J by 2 bases, with 17 bases between. The germline V gene has CDR1 DFQATT and CDR2 SNEGSKA (reference sequence). The CDR3 extends over 14 amino acids.

Comments on this clonotype: A much more abundant neighbour one base away suggests this may be a read error. The chain couples TRBV20-1 to TRBJ2-1; D is ambiguous. CDR1 DFQATT and CDR2 SNEGSKA come from the germline V gene (reference sequence). This CDR3 is 14 amino acids long. V lost 4 bases to trimming and J lost 3 bases, with 13 bases between them. The CDR3 coding sequence is TGCAGTGCTACCGAACAAACCAACTACAATGAGCAGTTCTTC. This encodes CSATEQTNYNEQFF.

The V gene is TRBV29-1, the J gene TRBJ2-1, with 9 bases fitting TRBD1. V was clipped by 0 bases and J by 7 bases; unmatched bases: 4. Germline CDR1 SQVTM, CDR2 ANQGSEA. CDR3 length: 14 amino acids. The CDR3 sequence: CSVEDPGQGNEQFF. Written as DNA, the CDR3 is TGCAGCGTTGAAGATCCGGGACAGGGAAATGAGCAGTTCTTC.

The V and J genes are TRBV12-3 or TRBV12-4 and TRBJ1-5; D gene ambiguous. CDR3 length: 12 amino acids. V dropped 3 bases and J dropped 9 bases, with 9 bases sitting between them. The CDR3: CASSFGGRPQHF. The CDR3 DNA sequence: TGTGCCAGCAGTTTCGGAGGTCGGCCCCAGCATTTT.

Comment on this clonotype: The junction differs from germline at one of its ends, possibly a read error. The chain uses TRBV7-9 and TRBJ2-1; 8 nucleotides line up with TRBD1. Germline V gene data show CDR1 as SEHNR and CDR2 as FQNEAQ (reference sequence). This CDR3 is built from 15 residues. CDR3 DNA sequence: TGTGCCAGCAGCAAGAGGGACAGGTCCAGGGATGAGCGGTTCTTC. Its protein is CASSKRDRSRDERFF.

The CDR3 coding sequence is TGTGCCAGCAGAAGTGCAGAGACCCAGTACTTC. It encodes CASRSAETQYF. This chain links TRBV28 with TRBJ2-5; D not resolved. The V end lost 6 bases, the J end lost 4 bases, and 6 bases lay between the germline ends. The germline gives CDR1 MDHEN, CDR2 SYDVKM. The CDR3 sequence is 11 residues long. Drawing the rest from reference TRBV28 and TRBJ2-5, the complete variable domain is DVKVTQSSRYLVKRTGEKVFLECVQDMDHENMFWYRQDPGLGLRLIYFSYDVKMKEKGDIPEGYSVSREKKERFSLILESASTNQTSMYLCASRSAETQYFGPGTRLLVL.